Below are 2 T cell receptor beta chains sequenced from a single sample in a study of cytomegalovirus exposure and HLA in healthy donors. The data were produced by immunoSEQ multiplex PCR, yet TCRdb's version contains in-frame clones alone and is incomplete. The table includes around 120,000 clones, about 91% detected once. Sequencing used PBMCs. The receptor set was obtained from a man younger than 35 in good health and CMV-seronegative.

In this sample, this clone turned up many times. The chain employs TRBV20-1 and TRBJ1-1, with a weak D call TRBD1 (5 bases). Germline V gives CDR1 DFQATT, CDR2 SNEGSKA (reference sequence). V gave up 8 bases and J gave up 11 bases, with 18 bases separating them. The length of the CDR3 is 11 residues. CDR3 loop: CSTKPRVEAFF. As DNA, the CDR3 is TGCAGTACAAAGCCCAGGGTTGAGGCTTTCTTT.

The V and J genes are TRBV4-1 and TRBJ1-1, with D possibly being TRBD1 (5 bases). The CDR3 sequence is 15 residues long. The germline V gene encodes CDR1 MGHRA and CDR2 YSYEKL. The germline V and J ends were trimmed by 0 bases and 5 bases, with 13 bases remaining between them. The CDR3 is CASSQDFRVGTEAFF. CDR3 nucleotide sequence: TGCGCCAGCAGCCAAGATTTCAGGGTGGGGACTGAAGCTTTCTTT.